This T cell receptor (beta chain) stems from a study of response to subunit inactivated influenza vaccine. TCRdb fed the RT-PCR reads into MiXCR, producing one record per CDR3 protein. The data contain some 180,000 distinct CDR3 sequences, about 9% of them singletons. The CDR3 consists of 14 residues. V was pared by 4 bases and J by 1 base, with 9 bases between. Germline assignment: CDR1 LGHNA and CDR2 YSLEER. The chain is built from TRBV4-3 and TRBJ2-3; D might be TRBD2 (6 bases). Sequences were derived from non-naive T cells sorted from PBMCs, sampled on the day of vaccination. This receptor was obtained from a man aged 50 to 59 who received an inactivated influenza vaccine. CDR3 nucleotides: TGCGCCAGCAGCCCGGGACTCCGCACAGATACGCAGTATTTT. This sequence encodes CASSPGLRTDTQYF.